Listed here are 3 T cell receptor beta chains from one sample, sequenced in a study of blood T cell repertoires in COVID-19. Sequenced by immunoSEQ multiplex PCR; TCRdb stores in-frame clones only, minus some. The sample holds hundreds of thousands of clones, 85% to 90% seen once. Sequenced: peripheral blood. These TCRs come from a human donor in a cohort sampled during active COVID-19.

The chain carries TRBV28 and TRBJ2-3, with a tentative D call TRBD1 (6 bases). The CDR3 is 19 amino acids. CDR1 is MDHEN, CDR2 SYDVKM, per germline. The V end was cut by 4 bases, the J end by 3 bases, with 26 bases between. CDR3 residues: CASSWMGYRERSRTDTQYF. The CDR3, as DNA: TGTGCCAGCAGTTGGATGGGCTACAGGGAACGGTCGAGAACAGATACGCAGTATTTT.

The rearrangement links TRBV5-1 to TRBJ1-1; TRBD1 might be the D (5 bases). The CDR3 sequence is 16 residues long. The V end was cut by 8 bases, the J end by 1 base, with 21 bases between. Germline CDR1 is SGHRS and CDR2 is YFSETQ. CDR3 amino acids: CASSLGGGVSNTEAFF. The CDR3, as DNA: TGCGCCAGTTCACTTGGGGGAGGGGTTTCGAACACTGAAGCTTTCTTT.

The V and J genes are TRBV29-1 and TRBJ2-7; D perhaps matches TRBD1 (6 bases). Germline assignment: CDR1 SQVTM and CDR2 ANQGSEA. Trimming took 4 bases from V and 2 from J, leaving 12 bases between them. The CDR3 sequence is 13 residues long. CDR3 nucleotides: TGCAGCGTTGCTGGACAGTATCCCTACGAGCAGTACTTC. This translates into CSVAGQYPYEQYF.